Listed below are T cell receptor beta chains from one sample, sequenced in a study of cytomegalovirus exposure and HLA in healthy donors. TCRdb keeps only in-frame clones here, not all; method: immunoSEQ multiplex PCR. The repertoire holds hundreds of thousands of clones, with about 83% as singletons. Source material: PBMCs. The receptors were sampled from a man aged 35 to 55 in good health and CMV-seronegative. Both conserved end residues are part of each CDR3. The order of the fields is D gene, clone size, J gene, V gene, CDR3 protein, CDR3 DNA. D genes are given only for firm matches. Clone size is stated in some rows and not others, as once, few, many or a class when expanded.

NA	NA	TRBJ1-2	TRBV28	CASRIQGLTKGYTF	TGTGCCAGCCGAATACAGGGTCTCACTAAAGGCTACACCTTC
TRBD1	NA	TRBJ1-2	TRBV25-1	CASSPQPGQGVYGYTF	TGTGCCAGCAGTCCGCAACCGGGACAGGGGGTGTATGGCTACACCTTC
TRBD1	NA	TRBJ2-1	TRBV9	CASSVAGTASYNEQFF	TGTGCCAGCAGCGTAGCAGGGACAGCCTCCTACAATGAGCAGTTCTTC
TRBD1	few	TRBJ1-1	TRBV2	CASSEGRGRAEAFF	TGTGCCAGCAGTGAGGGAAGGGGGCGGGCTGAAGCTTTCTTT
NA	few	TRBJ1-2	TRBV10-3	CAISGQAGAGDYGYTF	TGTGCCATCAGTGGGCAAGCAGGGGCTGGGGATTATGGCTACACCTTC
NA	NA	TRBJ2-2	TRBV11-1	CASSLLGAGAEELFF	TGTGCCAGCAGCTTGCTCGGGGCAGGGGCCGAGGAGCTGTTTTTT
NA	NA	TRBJ2-3	TRBV4-2	CASSQEARTDTQYF	TGTGCCAGCAGCCAAGAAGCGCGCACAGATACGCAGTATTTT
NA	few	TRBJ1-3	TRBV7-2	CASSAAGDSGNTIYF	TGTGCCAGCAGCGCCGCAGGGGACTCTGGAAACACCATATATTTT
TRBD2	NA	TRBJ2-5	TRBV6-1	CASSAGLAGGPKETQYF	TGTGCCAGCAGTGCAGGACTAGCGGGAGGGCCCAAAGAGACCCAGTACTTC
TRBD1	NA	TRBJ1-1	TRBV10-1	CASSIGTGSTEAFF	TGCGCCAGCAGCATCGGGACAGGGTCCACTGAAGCTTTCTTT
NA	NA	TRBJ2-7	TRBV9	CASSGGGQASYEQYF	TGTGCCAGCAGCGGGGGGGGGCAGGCTAGCTACGAGCAGTACTTC
TRBD1	NA	TRBJ1-2	TRBV7-9	CASRPGQGPYGYTF	TGTGCCAGCAGACCGGGACAGGGCCCGTATGGCTACACCTTC
TRBD2	NA	TRBJ2-7	TRBV4-1	CASSQPGLPSYEQYF	TGCGCCAGCAGCCAACCGGGACTACCTTCCTACGAGCAGTACTTC
NA	NA	TRBJ1-2	TRBV4-3	CASSQGIDRLYGYTF	TGCGCCAGCAGCCAAGGGATCGACAGGTTATATGGCTACACCTTC
NA	NA	TRBJ1-6	TRBV19	CASTVPGVYNSPLHF	TGTGCCAGTACTGTGCCGGGGGTCTATAATTCACCCCTCCACTTT
TRBD1	few	TRBJ1-5	TRBV19	CASSITGGTRAYSNQPQHF	TGTGCCAGTAGTATTACAGGGGGTACGAGGGCTTATAGCAATCAGCCCCAGCATTTT